These 26 T cell receptor beta chains were all obtained from the same sample, sequenced in a study of PD-1 blockade in classical Hodgkin lymphoma. Relapse was seen in all patients after autologous stem cell transplantation, and brentuximab vedotin exposure was variable. Profiling relied on immunoSEQ multiplex PCR, and the TCRdb table lists in-frame clones only, not all of them. The sample records roughly 62,000 clones, approximately 88% being singletons. Sequencing used peripheral blood mononuclear cells (PBMCs), obtained at baseline. Receptors originate from a human donor with classical Hodgkin lymphoma.

This chain connects TRBV6-6 to TRBJ1-5, with TRBD1 identical over 7 bases. Germline V gene sequence: CDR1 MNHNY, CDR2 SVGAGI (reference sequence). Losses at the gene ends were 4 bases for V and 8 bases for J; bases not matched to a gene: 8. The CDR3 extends over 14 amino acids. CDR3 coding DNA: TGTGCCAGCAGTTCCACCGACAGGGTAGAGCCCCAGCATTTT. Its translation: CASSSTDRVEPQHF.

The V gene is TRBV5-4, the J gene TRBJ2-3; D is ambiguous. The CDR3 length is 14 residues. In germline, CDR1 is SGHNT, CDR2 YYREEE (reference sequence). Trimming removed 4 bases from V and 6 bases from J, with 15 bases in between. DNA of the CDR3: TGTGCCAGCAGCGTCGAAGGTGTGGGGGATACGCAGTATTTT. It is translated as CASSVEGVGDTQYF.

The chain is built from TRBV27 and TRBJ2-7, with D possibly matching TRBD2 (6 bases). CDR1 and CDR2 (germline): MNHEY, SMNVEV (reference sequence). With 4 bases removed from V and 3 bases from J, the gap between germline ends came to 7 bases. The CDR3 sequence is 12 residues long. CDR3 loop: CASSSGDYEQYF. CDR3 bases: TGTGCCAGCAGTTCGGGAGACTACGAGCAGTACTTC.

V usage is TRBV7-7 and J usage is TRBJ2-5; 9 positions match TRBD2. This CDR3 is 14 amino acids long. Germline V gene lookup returns CDR1 SSHAT and CDR2 FNYEAQ (reference sequence). V trimming: 4 bases; J trimming: 5 bases; junction bases outside the gene matches: 5. In nucleotides, the CDR3 is TGTGCCAGCAGCTCGCAAAGCGGGGGGGAGACCCAGTACTTC. Translation: CASSSQSGGETQYF.

J is TRBJ1-5 and V is TRBV7-2; tentatively, D is TRBD1 (5 bases). The germline V gene encodes CDR1 SGHTA and CDR2 FQGNSA. The CDR3 contains 16 residues. The ends were cut back, 1 base at V and 1 base at J, with 11 bases in the middle. CDR3: CASSLGTGASNQPQHF. For the CDR3, the DNA is TGTGCCAGCAGCTTAGGGACCGGGGCCAGCAATCAGCCCCAGCATTTT.

This chain connects TRBV27 to TRBJ2-3; 8 bases match TRBD2. The CDR3 contains 16 residues. Germline CDR1 and CDR2: MNHEY and SMNVEV (reference sequence). Trimming cost V 2 bases and J 3 bases; bases outside gene matches: 7. CDR3 amino acids: CASSLSIGGATDTQYF. CDR3 nucleotide sequence: TGTGCCAGCAGTTTAAGTATCGGGGGGGCGACAGATACGCAGTATTTT.

This chain uses TRBV6-4 with TRBJ2-3, with 7 bases identical to TRBD2. V shed 2 bases and J 0 bases; nucleotides not matched to a gene: 2. CDR3 length: 15 residues. The germline gives CDR1 MRHNA, CDR2 SNTAGT. DNA of the CDR3: TGTGCCAGCAGTGACGGAGCGGGAAGCACAGATACGCAGTATTTT. Translation: CASSDGAGSTDTQYF.

The V call is TRBV11-2, the J call TRBJ1-5; D not certain. CDR1 is SGHAT and CDR2 is FQNNGV in the germline V gene. Trimming left V 3 bases short and J 5 bases short, with 11 bases between. The CDR3 is 14 amino acids. The CDR3 sequence: CASSLGGNDQPQHF. CDR3 sequence (DNA): TGTGCCAGCAGCTTGGGAGGGAACGATCAGCCCCAGCATTTT.

The chain links TRBV5-1 to TRBJ2-2; 9 bases are shared with TRBD2. The germline gives CDR1 SGHRS, CDR2 YFSETQ. This CDR3 spans 16 amino acids. The V segment lost 1 base and the J segment 4 bases; nucleotides outside the gene matches: 5. The DNA for the CDR3 is TGCGCCAGCAGCTTGCGGCTAGCGGGGAGCACCGGGGAGCTGTTTTTT. This encodes CASSLRLAGSTGELFF.

The chain employs TRBV27 and TRBJ2-1; TRBD1 agrees at 11 bases. The length of the CDR3 is 15 residues. From germline, CDR1 is MNHEY and CDR2 SMNVEV (reference sequence). J was trimmed by 6 bases and V by 7 bases; bases with no gene match: 8. DNA of the CDR3: TGTGCCAGCATACTCGGGACAGGGGGTATCAATGAGCAGTTCTTC. Its translation is CASILGTGGINEQFF.

The chain recombines TRBV2 with TRBJ1-2; 9 bases align to TRBD1. Germline values: CDR1 SNHLY, CDR2 FYNNEI. Trimming cost V 0 bases and J 7 bases; bases outside gene matches: 3. The CDR3 totals 14 residues. The CDR3 region has the DNA TGTGCCAGCAGTGAAGCGACAGGGGGGTTTGGCTACACCTTC. Translation gives CASSEATGGFGYTF.

This rearrangement joins TRBV7-2 to TRBJ2-7, with TRBD2 matching over 7 bases. This CDR3 region has 16 residues. Germline CDR1 SGHTA, CDR2 FQGNSA. The trim removed 1 base at V and 2 bases at J, leaving 8 bases unmatched. In DNA form, the CDR3 reads TGTGCCAGCAGCTTAGTGCTAGGCGGGGGAGCCTACGAGCAGTACTTC. Amino acid sequence: CASSLVLGGGAYEQYF.

The chain joins TRBV7-2 to TRBJ1-2; D is possibly TRBD1 (5 bases). CDR1 and CDR2 from the germline V gene are SGHTA and FQGNSA. V was cut by 5 bases and J by 3 bases, with 19 bases left in between. The CDR3 has 16 amino acids. In DNA form, the CDR3 reads TGTGCCAGCAGCCAACTGACGGGGCTCAATCACTATGGCTACACCTTC. Translating gives CASSQLTGLNHYGYTF.

The V call is TRBV6-5, the J call TRBJ1-6, with D hard to call. Per the germline V gene, CDR1 is MNHEY and CDR2 is SVGAGI. The CDR3 extends over 14 amino acids. The V end lost 6 bases, the J end lost 9 bases, and 15 bases lay between the germline ends. The CDR3 spells CASSPGRFGSPLHF. DNA for the CDR3: TGTGCCAGCAGCCCCGGGCGTTTTGGTTCACCCCTCCACTTT.

This clone has more than one count but fewer than ten. The CDR3 DNA sequence: TGTGCCTGGACTACGGTCCGTATGAACACTGAAGCTTTCTTT. Translating it yields CAWTTVRMNTEAFF. The chain has TRBV30 and TRBJ1-1; D remains unclear. CDR3 length equals 14 residues. Per germline, CDR1 GTSNPN and CDR2 SVGIG (reference sequence). Trimming took 4 bases from V and 0 from J, leaving 12 bases between them.

The genes are TRBV10-1 and TRBJ2-5, with a tentative D call TRBD1 (6 bases). The CDR3 runs 13 residues. The germline gives CDR1 WNHNN, CDR2 SYGVQD (reference sequence). Between the trimmed V and J ends, which lost 10 bases and 1 base, there was a span of 13 bases. The chain's CDR3 is CANVKGVQETQYF. DNA of the CDR3: TGCGCCAACGTTAAGGGGGTCCAAGAGACCCAGTACTTC.

The chain carries TRBV4-1 and TRBJ1-1; D uncertain. From germline, CDR1 is MGHRA and CDR2 YSYEKL. V was trimmed by 3 bases and J by 5 bases, leaving 16 bases between them. There are 15 residues in the CDR3. The CDR3 protein is CASSHAPGRMTEAFF. The CDR3, as DNA: TGCGCCAGCAGCCACGCACCGGGGAGAATGACTGAAGCTTTCTTT.

V usage is TRBV4-2 and J usage is TRBJ2-3; D is perhaps TRBD2 (6 bases). V gave up 5 bases and J gave up 0 bases, with 15 bases separating them. CDR1 is LGHNA, CDR2 YNFKEQ, per germline. This CDR3 is 16 amino acids long. In nucleotides, the CDR3 is TGTGCCAGCAGCTCTCAGGCCGGGAGTAGCACAGATACGCAGTATTTT. This sequence encodes CASSSQAGSSTDTQYF.

This clone was observed a single time. V gene TRBV5-1 combines with J gene TRBJ1-1; D gene ambiguous. This CDR3 contains 14 residues. Trimming left V 0 bases short and J 2 bases short, with 8 bases between. Germline values: CDR1 SGHRS, CDR2 YFSETQ. The DNA of the CDR3 is TGCGCCAGCAGCTTGGGGCAGGAAAACACTGAAGCTTTCTTT. As protein: CASSLGQENTEAFF. Drawing the rest from reference TRBV5-1 and TRBJ1-1, the complete variable domain is KAGVTQTPRYLIKTRGQQVTLSCSPISGHRSVSWYQQTPGQGLQFLFEYFSETQRNKGNFPGRFSGRQFSNSRSEMNVSTLELGDSALYLCASSLGQENTEAFFGQGTRLTVV.

This clone was observed a few times. The genes are TRBV2 and TRBJ1-2; 7 nucleotides agree with TRBD1. With V trimmed by 7 bases and J by 5 bases, 4 bases remained unmatched. This CDR3 comprises 12 residues. Germline assignment: CDR1 SNHLY and CDR2 FYNNEI. CDR3 nucleotides: TGTGCCAGCATTAAACAGGGGTATGGCTACACCTTC. Its protein is CASIKQGYGYTF. The full variable domain, with the rest looked up from reference TRBV2 and TRBJ1-2, is EPEVTQTPSHQVTQMGQEVILRCVPISNHLYFYWYRQILGQKVEFLVSFYNNEISEKSEIFDDQFSVERPDGSNFTLKIRSTKLEDSAMYFCASIKQGYGYTFGSGTRLTVV.

Of note for this clone: The junction shows a germline mismatch at one end, possibly a read error. CDR3 region: CASSSGGRQETQYF. In nucleotides, the CDR3 is TGTGCCTCGAGTAGCGGGGGCCGCCAAGAGACCCAGTACTTC. The rearrangement links TRBV30 to TRBJ2-5; 9 nucleotides line up with TRBD2. Germline lookup yields CDR1 GTSNPN and CDR2 SVGIG (reference sequence). The CDR3 is 14 amino acids.

The chain carries TRBV20-1 and TRBJ1-2; D unclear. CDR3 length equals 11 residues. The V end lost 5 bases, the J end lost 3 bases, and 7 bases lay between the germline ends. Germline lookup yields CDR1 DFQATT and CDR2 SNEGSKA (reference sequence). The CDR3, as DNA: TGCAGTGCTCAAGTATACTATGGCTACACCTTC. This sequence encodes CSAQVYYGYTF.

The chain carries TRBV21-1 and TRBJ2-6. TRBV21-1 counts as a pseudogene. CDR3 length equals 17 residues. The CDR3 nucleotides read TGTGCCAGCAGCAAGTCGGGGCCAGACTCTGGGGCCAACGTCCTGACTTTC. Its protein is CASSKSGPDSGANVLTF.

The chain links TRBV9 to TRBJ2-7; either TRBD1 or TRBD2 may fit D (6 bases each). Germline V gives CDR1 SGDLS, CDR2 YYNGEE. The V end lost 3 bases, the J end lost 3 bases, and 13 bases lay between the germline ends. This CDR3 has 14 amino acids. CDR3 sequence: CASSARQDYYEQYF. DNA of the CDR3: TGTGCCAGCAGCGCCCGACAGGACTACTACGAGCAGTACTTC.

In its sample, this clone is medium-sized (0.01 to 0.1%). The chain couples TRBV6-5 to TRBJ2-7, with no clear D. V was clipped by 2 bases and J by 3 bases, with 11 bases between them. The CDR3 is 14 residues long. The germline gives CDR1 MNHEY, CDR2 SVGAGI. The chain's CDR3 is CASSYEAGIYEQYF. The CDR3 nucleotides are TGTGCCAGCAGTTACGAAGCCGGAATCTACGAGCAGTACTTC.

The chain joins TRBV5-1 to TRBJ2-1; 9 nucleotides agree with TRBD1. Germline lookup yields CDR1 SGHRS and CDR2 YFSETQ. With 1 base clipped from V and 6 bases from J, the junction kept 8 bases outside the gene matches. This CDR3 has 16 amino acids. This chain's CDR3 is CASSLRIGTGFNEQFF. The CDR3 DNA sequence: TGCGCCAGCAGCTTGAGGATCGGGACAGGGTTCAATGAGCAGTTCTTC.